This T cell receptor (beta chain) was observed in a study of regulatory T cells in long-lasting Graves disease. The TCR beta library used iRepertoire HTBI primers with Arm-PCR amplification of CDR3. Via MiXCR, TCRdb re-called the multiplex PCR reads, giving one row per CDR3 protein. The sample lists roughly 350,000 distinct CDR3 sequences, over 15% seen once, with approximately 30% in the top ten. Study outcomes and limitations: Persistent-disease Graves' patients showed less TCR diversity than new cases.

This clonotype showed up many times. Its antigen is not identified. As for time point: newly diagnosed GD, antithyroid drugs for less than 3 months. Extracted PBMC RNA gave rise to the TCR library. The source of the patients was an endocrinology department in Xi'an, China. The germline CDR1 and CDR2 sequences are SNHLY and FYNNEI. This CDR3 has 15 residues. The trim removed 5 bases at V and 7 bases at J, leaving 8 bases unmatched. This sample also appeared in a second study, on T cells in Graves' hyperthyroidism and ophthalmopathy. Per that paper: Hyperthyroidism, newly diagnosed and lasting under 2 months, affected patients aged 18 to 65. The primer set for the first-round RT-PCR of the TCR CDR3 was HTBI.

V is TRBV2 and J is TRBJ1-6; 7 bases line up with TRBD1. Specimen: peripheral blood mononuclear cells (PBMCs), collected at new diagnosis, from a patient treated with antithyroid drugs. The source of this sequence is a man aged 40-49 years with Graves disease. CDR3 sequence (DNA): TGTGCCAGCAGTCTATACAGGGGAGCAAATTCACCCCTCCACTTT. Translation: CASSLYRGANSPLHF.